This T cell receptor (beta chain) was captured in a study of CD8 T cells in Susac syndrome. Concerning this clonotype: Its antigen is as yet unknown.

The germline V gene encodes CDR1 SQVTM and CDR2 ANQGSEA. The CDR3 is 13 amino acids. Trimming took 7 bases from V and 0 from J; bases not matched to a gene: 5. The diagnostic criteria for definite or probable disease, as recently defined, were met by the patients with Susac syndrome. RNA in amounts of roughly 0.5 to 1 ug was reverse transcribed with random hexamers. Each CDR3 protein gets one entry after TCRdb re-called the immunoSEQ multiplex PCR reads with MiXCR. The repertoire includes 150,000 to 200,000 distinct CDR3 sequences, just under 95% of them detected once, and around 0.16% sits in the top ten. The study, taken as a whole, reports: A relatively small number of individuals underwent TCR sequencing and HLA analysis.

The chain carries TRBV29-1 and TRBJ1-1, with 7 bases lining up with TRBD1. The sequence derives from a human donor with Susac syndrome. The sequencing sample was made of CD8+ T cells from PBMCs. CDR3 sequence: CSGGDSLNTEAFF. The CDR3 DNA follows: TGCAGCGGGGGGGACAGCTTGAACACTGAAGCTTTCTTT.